The rows below give T cell receptor beta chains drawn from one sample of a study of T cells in Graves' hyperthyroidism and ophthalmopathy. TCRdb reanalysed the multiplex PCR reads using MiXCR and keeps one entry per CDR3 protein. Of about 710,000 distinct CDR3 sequences in the sample, 16% were seen once. Sequenced material: blood. Receptor source: a man aged 18 to 35 with Graves' hyperthyroidism. Both conserved end residues are part of each CDR3. A D gene is named only where the DNA matches it firmly. The size entry is marked missing in some rows and otherwise reads once, few, many or a size class.

d_call	v_call	clone_size	j_call	cdr3_nt	cdr3_aa
-	TRBV6-1	many	TRBJ2-5	TGTGCCAGCAGGGCGGGTCGGGAGACCCAGTACTTC	CASRAGRETQYF
TRBD2	TRBV12-3/TRBV12-4	many	TRBJ2-1	TGTGCCAGCAGTTCGGGCGGGGGGGAGTGGAATGAGCAGTTCTTC	CASSSGGGEWNEQFF
TRBD2	TRBV20-1	-	TRBJ2-3	TGCAGTGCTAACGGGGCGGGAGCAGATACGCAGTATTTT	CSANGAGADTQYF
-	TRBV9	-	TRBJ1-4	TGTGCCAGCAGCGCTTCCGGAAGGGAAAAACTGTTTTTT	CASSASGREKLFF
-	TRBV11-2	few	TRBJ2-3	TGTGCCAGCAGCTTATGGCCCACTACCACCTCATCAGATACGCAGTATTTT	CASSLWPTTTSSDTQYF
-	TRBV16	many	TRBJ2-7	TGTGCCAGCAGACACAGGGGAGGGGTCTACGAGCAGTACTTC	CASRHRGGVYEQYF
-	TRBV12-3/TRBV12-4	-	TRBJ2-3	TGTGCCAGCAGCACCATCACGCAGTATTTT	CASSTITQYF
-	TRBV9	-	TRBJ2-7	TGTGCCAGCAGCCGCTTCGCGGGGACGTACGAGCAGTACTTC	CASSRFAGTYEQYF
-	TRBV9	-	TRBJ1-3	TGTGCCAGCAGCGTAGGGGGGGGCTCTGGAAACACCATATATTTT	CASSVGGGSGNTIYF
-	TRBV7-9	many	TRBJ2-5	TGTGCCAGCAGCTCAACGGCAGGGGAGGTGGAAGAGACCCAGTACTTC	CASSSTAGEVEETQYF
TRBD1	TRBV6-1	-	TRBJ1-2	TGTGCCAGCAGTTATCGTGACAGGGGAGAGGGCTACACCTTC	CASSYRDRGEGYTF
TRBD1	TRBV5-8	-	TRBJ1-2	TGTGCCAGCAGTTCTGACAGGGGGCGGGAAAGGTGGAGAACCTTC	CASSSDRGRERWRTF
TRBD2	TRBV7-2	-	TRBJ2-1	TGTGCCAGCAGCCGCACCATAGCGGGAGGGCCCCATGAGCAGTTCTTC	CASSRTIAGGPHEQFF
-	TRBV11-1	many	TRBJ2-7	TGTGCCAGCAGCTTAGCTTCGGGCGTTGCCTACGAGCAGTACTTC	CASSLASGVAYEQYF
-	TRBV19	few	TRBJ2-1	TGTGCCAGTACCCCCGGGCCGGGGAACAATGAGCAGTTCTTC	CASTPGPGNNEQFF
TRBD2	TRBV9	few	TRBJ2-2	TGTGCCAGCAGCGTAGGTTCCGGGACTAGCGGTAACACCGGGGAGCTGTTTTTT	CASSVGSGTSGNTGELFF
TRBD2	TRBV20-1	once	TRBJ2-7	TGCAGTGCTAGCAGCCTAGCGGGAGTTTACAAGCAGTACTTC	CSASSLAGVYKQYF
TRBD1	TRBV5-1	few	TRBJ1-1	TGCGCCAGCAGCTTGGCGGTGGAACAGGGGAACGCTTTCTTT	CASSLAVEQGNAFF
TRBD2	TRBV6-1	many	TRBJ2-7	TGTGCCGGAGGGACTAGCGGAACCTACGAGCAGTACTTC	CAGGTSGTYEQYF
-	TRBV18	many	TRBJ1-1	TGTGCCAGCTCACCCCCCCGAGGGGCGACTGAAGCTTTCTTT	CASSPPRGATEAFF
-	TRBV7-9	many	TRBJ2-7	TGTGCCAGCAGCCCGCGTCTGGTCCGACCCTACGAGCAGTACTTC	CASSPRLVRPYEQYF
-	TRBV3-2	few	TRBJ1-6	TGTGCCAGCAGCCACCAAGAAGGCTGTAATTCACCCCTCCACTTT	CASSHQEGCNSPLHF
TRBD1	TRBV10-3	many	TRBJ2-3	TGTGCCATCAGCCAAAAAATTGGGACAGCCGCAAGCCCCACAGATACGCAGTATTTT	CAISQKIGTAASPTDTQYF
-	TRBV11-3	-	TRBJ1-6	TGTGCCAGCAGCCTCCGACGCGGGGCGAGGAGATCACCCCTCCACTTT	CASSLRRGARRSPLHF
-	TRBV7-6	few	TRBJ2-5	TGTGCCAGCACCCTGGGGGCAGGGGTTGGAGAGACCCAGTACTTC	CASTLGAGVGETQYF
-	TRBV2	-	TRBJ2-7	TGTGCCAGCAGTAAGGGCAACACCTGGGACGAGCAGTACTTC	CASSKGNTWDEQYF
-	TRBV20-1	many	TRBJ2-1	TGCAGTGCTAGAGGAGGAGGTGGGATGGCATGGAATGAGCAGTTCTTC	CSARGGGGMAWNEQFF
TRBD1	TRBV28	-	TRBJ1-2	TGTGCCAGCAGCCCCCGGGACAGAGCTAACTATGGCTACACCTTC	CASSPRDRANYGYTF
-	TRBV28	many	TRBJ2-7	TGTGCCAGCACCTCCCCCCCAACAGCGTACGAGCAGTACTTC	CASTSPPTAYEQYF
-	TRBV20-1	-	TRBJ1-2	TGCAGTGCTAGAGATCCTAGGAAGAAGGGAAACTATGGCTACACCTTC	CSARDPRKKGNYGYTF
-	TRBV2	many	TRBJ1-1	TGTGCCAGCAGTGAAGGACATCTAGGTGCTGAAGCTTTCTTT	CASSEGHLGAEAFF
-	TRBV20-1	many	TRBJ1-5	TGCAGTGCTTTACCGGACGGACGGAATCAGCCCCAGCATTTT	CSALPDGRNQPQHF